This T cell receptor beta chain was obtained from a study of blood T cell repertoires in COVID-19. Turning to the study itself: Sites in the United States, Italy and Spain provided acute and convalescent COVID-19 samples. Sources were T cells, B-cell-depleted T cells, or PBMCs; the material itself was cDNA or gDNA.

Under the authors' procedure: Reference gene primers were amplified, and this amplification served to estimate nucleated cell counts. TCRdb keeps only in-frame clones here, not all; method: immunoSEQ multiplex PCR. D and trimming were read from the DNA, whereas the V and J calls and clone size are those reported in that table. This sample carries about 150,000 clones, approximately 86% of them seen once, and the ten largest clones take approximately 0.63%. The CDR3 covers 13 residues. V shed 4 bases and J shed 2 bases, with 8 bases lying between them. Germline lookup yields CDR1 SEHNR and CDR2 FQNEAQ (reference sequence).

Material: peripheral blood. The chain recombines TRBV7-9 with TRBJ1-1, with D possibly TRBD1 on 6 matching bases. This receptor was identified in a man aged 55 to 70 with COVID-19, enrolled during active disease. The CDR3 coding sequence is TGTGCCAGCAGCTCGGACAGTAACACTGAAGCTTTCTTT. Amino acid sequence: CASSSDSNTEAFF.